This TCR beta chain appears in the sequencing data of a study of spatial heterogeneity in lung cancer. Individual TCR cDNA molecules each bore their own unique molecular identifier. MiXCR was run by TCRdb on the 5' RACE reads, yielding one entry per CDR3 protein. The sample carries several thousand distinct CDR3 sequences, about 9.1% recorded once. Trimming pared 4 bases from V and 5 bases from J, leaving 13 bases between. CDR3 size: 15 residues. Germline V gene sequence: CDR1 SGHRS, CDR2 YFSETQ. Time point meaning: sample taken at primary tumor resection. Samples came from 65 to 75 TRACERx patients with untreated early-stage lung cancer. This clonotype was picked up a small number of times.

The input for sequencing was normal lung tissue next to the tumor, taken at surgery. The chain joins TRBV5-1 to TRBJ1-6; a weak D match, TRBD1 (5 bases). The clonotype originates from a male donor with early-stage non-small cell lung cancer. CDR3 DNA sequence: TGCGCCAGCAGCGTGCAGGGCGCGAATAATTCACCCCTCCACTTT. Translated: CASSVQGANNSPLHF.